This T cell receptor beta chain came from a study of beta chain features in type 1 diabetes. Study outcomes and limitations: High TCR expression in some cells could lead to their over-representation in cDNA sequencing. For type 1 diabetes patients, VDJ junctions showed fewer insertions and more deletions.

Regarding this clone: Its antigen is currently unknown.

As every portion of the isolated RNA was reverse transcribed, the sequencing read expressed TCRB transcripts. An average around 3.5 million reads came from naive, central memory and regulatory T cell samples. The protocol was immunoSEQ multiplex PCR, while the TCRdb copy is restricted to in-frame clones and leaves out a portion. The profile shows about 260,000 clones, 68% of them singletons. Purity (above 95%) was reached by all sorted populations. This receptor was taken from a man aged 30-40 years in good health. Input material: naive CD4+ T cells from blood.

The CDR3 loop is CSVHKQGAEETQYF. The CDR3 DNA sequence: TGCAGCGTCCATAAACAGGGGGCCGAGGAGACCCAGTACTTC. The chain couples TRBV29-1 to TRBJ2-5; 9 nucleotides align to TRBD1. The CDR3 contains 14 residues. Germline V lookup: CDR1 SQVTM, CDR2 ANQGSEA. With V trimmed by 6 bases and J by 5 bases, 10 bases remained unmatched.